The 18 T cell receptor beta chains presented below share a single source sample, sequenced in a study of blood T cell repertoires in COVID-19. TCRdb's table, derived via immunoSEQ multiplex PCR, lists solely in-frame clones and lacks some. The repertoire holds some 50,000 clones, with around 83% as singletons. The sequenced sample was peripheral blood. The receptors shown here come from a man aged 35-49 years with active COVID-19.

The rearrangement joins TRBV10-1 to TRBJ2-1, with 10 bases identical to TRBD2. The V and J ends lost 4 bases and 12 bases, in that order; junction bases with no gene match: 9. The CDR3 length is 14 residues. Germline V gene lookup returns CDR1 WNHNN and CDR2 SYGVQD (reference sequence). The CDR3 spells CASSGEREGLGQFF. In nucleotides, the CDR3 is TGCGCCAGCAGTGGGGAGCGGGAGGGTCTCGGGCAGTTCTTC.

The genes are TRBV7-9 and TRBJ1-5; D call uncertain. Germline CDR1 reads SEHNR; CDR2 reads FQNEAQ (reference sequence). The length of the CDR3 is 14 residues. The V end lost 0 bases, the J end lost 7 bases, and 10 bases lay between the germline ends. In nucleotides, the CDR3 is TGTGCCAGCAGCTTAGCGAGGGAACCACAGCCCCAGCATTTT. Translated: CASSLAREPQPQHF. The full variable domain, its missing parts supplied by reference TRBV7-9 and TRBJ1-5, is DTGVSQNPRHKITKRGQNVTFRCDPISEHNRLYWYRQTLGQGPEFLTYFQNEAQLEKSRLLSDRFSAERPKGSFSTLEIQRTEQGDSAMYLCASSLAREPQPQHFGDGTRLSIL.

The genes are TRBV6-5 and TRBJ2-7; possibly TRBD2 for D (5 bases). This CDR3 has 14 residues. From germline, CDR1 is MNHEY and CDR2 SVGAGI. V lost 5 bases, J lost 5 bases, and 16 bases lay in between. The CDR3 region is CASSRWARGNEQYF. The CDR3 nucleotides are TGTGCCAGCAGTCGCTGGGCCCGGGGAAACGAGCAGTACTTC.

The CDR3 protein is CASSSQGPLALYEQYF. CDR3 sequence (DNA): TGTGCCAGCAGCTCTCAGGGCCCGTTGGCCCTCTACGAGCAGTACTTC. This chain uses TRBV7-9 with TRBJ2-7; tentatively, D is TRBD1 (5 bases). The CDR3 consists of 16 residues. The germline V gene has CDR1 SEHNR and CDR2 FQNEAQ (reference sequence). V lost 4 bases to trimming and J lost 3 bases, with 19 bases between them.

The chain links TRBV6-5 to TRBJ1-1; possibly TRBD1 for D (6 bases). This CDR3 has 16 amino acids. The V and J ends lost 0 bases and 0 bases respectively, with 11 bases between them. Germline CDR1 reads MNHEY; CDR2 reads SVGAGI. The DNA for the CDR3 is TGTGCCAGCAGTTACTCGGCAGGGGATCTGAACACTGAAGCTTTCTTT. This gives the protein CASSYSAGDLNTEAFF.

The chain recombines TRBV6-6 with TRBJ2-7; D is perhaps TRBD2 (5 bases). This CDR3 is built from 15 residues. V was cut by 4 bases and J by 6 bases, with 19 bases left in between. Germline V CDR1 and CDR2: MNHNY, SVGAGI (reference sequence). CDR3 nucleotide sequence: TGTGCCAGCAGTTCCTCCGGCGGCCCTGGGAGCGAGCAGTACTTC. The encoded protein is CASSSSGGPGSEQYF.

This chain uses TRBV28 with TRBJ2-1, with D possibly being TRBD1 (6 bases). With 7 bases removed from V and 10 bases from J, the gap between germline ends came to 32 bases. The V gene's germline CDR1 is MDHEN and CDR2 SYDVKM. CDR3 size: 18 residues. CDR3 nucleotide sequence: TGTGCCAGCACCCCCTTTTCCGGCAGGGGAAAGGTAGGCGGGGAGCAGTTCTTC. Translating it yields CASTPFSGRGKVGGEQFF.

The CDR3 protein is CASSFSRGYGYTF. CDR3 sequence (DNA): TGTGCCAGCAGTTTTTCCAGGGGCTATGGCTACACCTTC. This sequence joins TRBV28 and TRBJ1-2, with a possible D match to TRBD1 (6 bases). The CDR3 runs to 13 residues. V was cut by 3 bases and J by 4 bases, with 9 bases left in between. Germline V gives CDR1 MDHEN, CDR2 SYDVKM.

This clone was observed at least ten times. The chain is built from TRBV5-3 and TRBJ1-5; D gene uncertain. TRBV5-3 is treated as an ORF (open reading frame) with a function not yet certain. This CDR3 has 18 residues. V lost 0 bases and J lost 0, with 16 bases in between. The CDR3 is CARSLGSPRGHSNQPQHF. The CDR3 coding sequence is TGTGCCAGAAGCTTGGGATCGCCGCGTGGGCATAGCAATCAGCCCCAGCATTTT.

V usage is TRBV7-3 and J usage is TRBJ2-1; possible D gene TRBD2, 6 bases. Germline V gives CDR1 SGHTA, CDR2 FQGTGA. V was pared by 7 bases and J by 8 bases, with 21 bases between. The CDR3 has 15 amino acids. CDR3 loop: CASNLLGGRDDEQFF. CDR3 nucleotide sequence: TGTGCCAGCAACCTGCTGGGCGGGCGGGACGATGAGCAGTTCTTC.

The chain's CDR3 is CASSWTGSNQPQHF. CDR3 nucleotides: TGTGCCAGCAGTTGGACAGGGTCCAATCAGCCCCAGCATTTT. The chain is built from TRBV28 and TRBJ1-5; TRBD1 matches 8 bases. The trim removed 4 bases at V and 3 bases at J, leaving 2 bases unmatched. The CDR3 length is 14 residues. The V gene's germline CDR1 is MDHEN and CDR2 SYDVKM.

The genes are TRBV29-1 and TRBJ1-2, with D perhaps matching TRBD1 (5 bases). The CDR3 is 14 residues long. V was trimmed by 0 bases and J by 4 bases, leaving 12 bases between them. Germline loops: CDR1 SQVTM, CDR2 ANQGSEA. The CDR3 DNA reads TGCAGCGTTGAAGAGCCGACAGACTTCTATGGCTACACCTTC. It codes for CSVEEPTDFYGYTF.

V is TRBV7-3 and J is TRBJ2-7; TRBD2 matches 14 bases. V dropped 5 bases and J dropped 6; count of bases not matched to a gene: 3. The germline CDR1 and CDR2 sequences are SGHTA and FQGTGA. This CDR3 is 14 amino acids long. CDR3 coding DNA: TGTGCCAGCAGCCGGGGACTAGCGGGAGCCGAGCAGTACTTC. Its translation is CASSRGLAGAEQYF.

The chain combines TRBV6-5 with TRBJ1-1, with D uncertain. CDR1 is MNHEY, CDR2 SVGAGI, per germline. Trimming removed 3 bases from V and 1 base from J, with 9 bases in between. This CDR3 is built from 14 residues. DNA for the CDR3: TGTGCCAGCAGTTATCTGGCGGGGAACACTGAAGCTTTCTTT. It yields the protein CASSYLAGNTEAFF.

This clone was seen just once. This chain uses TRBV5-1 with TRBJ1-4, with 9 bases that match TRBD1. Germline CDR1 is SGHRS and CDR2 is YFSETQ. The junction had 11 bases not matched to a gene; V was cut back by 4 bases and J by 4 bases. This CDR3 is built from 17 residues. This chain's CDR3 is CASSRDREVYSNEKLFF. CDR3 bases: TGCGCCAGCAGCCGGGACAGGGAGGTCTATAGTAATGAAAAACTGTTTTTT.

V usage is TRBV20-1 and J usage is TRBJ1-2; D unresolved. Germline V lookup: CDR1 DFQATT, CDR2 SNEGSKA (reference sequence). Between the trimmed V and J ends, which lost 5 bases and 5 bases, there was a span of 6 bases. There are 10 residues in the CDR3. In nucleotides, the CDR3 is TGCAGTGCTGGCTCTTATGGCTACACCTTC. Its translation is CSAGSYGYTF.

V gene TRBV7-9 combines with J gene TRBJ2-3, with D maybe TRBD2 (5 bases). V lost 3 bases, J lost 4 bases, and 17 bases lay in between. Germline V lookup: CDR1 SEHNR, CDR2 FQNEAQ (reference sequence). The CDR3 extends over 16 amino acids. CDR3 coding DNA: TGTGCCAGCAGCTTCGGCCGGGGAATTAATGCAGATACGCAGTATTTT. Protein product: CASSFGRGINADTQYF.

This chain uses TRBV28 with TRBJ2-2; TRBD2 matches 7 bases. The germline V gene has CDR1 MDHEN and CDR2 SYDVKM. This CDR3 contains 18 residues. V shed 1 base and J 4 bases; nucleotides not matched to a gene: 12. The CDR3 sequence is CASSLSGKAGMLTGELFF. In DNA form, the CDR3 reads TGTGCCAGCAGTTTATCAGGGAAAGCGGGAATGCTCACCGGGGAGCTGTTTTTT.